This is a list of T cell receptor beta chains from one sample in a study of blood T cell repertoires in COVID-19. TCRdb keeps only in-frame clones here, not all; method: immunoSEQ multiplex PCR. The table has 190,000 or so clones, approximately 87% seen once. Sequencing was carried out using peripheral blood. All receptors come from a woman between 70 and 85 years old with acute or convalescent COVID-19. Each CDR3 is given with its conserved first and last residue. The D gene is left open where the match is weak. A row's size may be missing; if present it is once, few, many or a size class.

CASSARRSSYEQYF	TGTGCCAGCTCGGCGAGGCGTAGCTCCTACGAGCAGTACTTC	TRBV6-5	TRBJ2-7	NA	NA
CASSPRSGAGETQYF	TGTGCCAGCAGCCCGAGGTCGGGAGCAGGGGAGACCCAGTACTTC	TRBV7-9	TRBJ2-5	NA	NA
CAGIVGTDTQYF	TGTGCCGGCATAGTAGGCACAGATACGCAGTATTTT	TRBV3-1/TRBV3-2	TRBJ2-3	NA	NA
CASSYQLAGYTGELFF	TGTGCCAGCAGTTATCAACTAGCGGGTTACACCGGGGAGCTGTTTTTT	TRBV6-5	TRBJ2-2	TRBD2	NA
CASSPGGAGETQYF	TGTGCCAGCAGCCCCGGGGGGGCCGGGGAGACCCAGTACTTC	TRBV3-1/TRBV3-2	TRBJ2-5	TRBD2	once
CASSLGTYRTEAFF	TGTGCCAGCAGCTTGGGCACCTATCGAACTGAAGCTTTCTTT	TRBV7-2	TRBJ1-1	NA	NA
CASSQTSGDYTEAFF	TGTGCCAGCAGCCAAACCTCCGGGGATTACACTGAAGCTTTCTTT	TRBV14	TRBJ1-1	NA	NA
CASNNRMGRSGNTIYF	TGTGCCAGCAATAACAGGATGGGGCGCTCTGGAAACACCATATATTTT	TRBV27	TRBJ1-3	NA	NA
CASSPSRDRNQPQHF	TGTGCCAGCTCACCGTCCCGGGACAGAAATCAGCCCCAGCATTTT	TRBV18	TRBJ1-5	TRBD1	NA
CATSRTGGGYTF	TGTGCCACCAGCAGGACGGGGGGCGGCTACACCTTC	TRBV15	TRBJ1-2	NA	NA
CASSQDLAGNTIYF	TGTGCCAGCAGCCAAGATCTAGCCGGAAACACCATATATTTT	TRBV14	TRBJ1-3	NA	NA
CASSLGQGQETQYF	TGTGCCAGCAGCCTGGGACAGGGACAAGAGACCCAGTACTTC	TRBV5-5	TRBJ2-5	TRBD1	NA
CATSRDRGFSQAFF	TGTGCCACCAGCAGAGATCGCGGGTTCTCTCAAGCTTTCTTT	TRBV15	TRBJ1-1	NA	few
CASSQGSLATQYF	TGTGCCAGCAGCCAAGGGTCGCTAGCTACGCAGTATTTT	TRBV3-1/TRBV3-2	TRBJ2-3	NA	NA
CASSARPGTEHLNEKLFF	TGTGCCAGCAGTGCACGGCCGGGGACAGAGCACCTTAATGAAAAACTGTTTTTT	TRBV6-4	TRBJ1-4	TRBD1	once
CASSLGPVSNQPQHF	TGTGCCAGCAGCTTAGGTCCGGTTAGCAATCAGCCCCAGCATTTT	TRBV11-2	TRBJ1-5	NA	NA
CASSHAGGQSYEQYF	TGTGCCAGCAGTCATGCTGGGGGCCAGTCCTACGAGCAGTACTTC	TRBV7-9	TRBJ2-7	NA	NA
CASRMSGNPTGRTDTQYF	TGTGCCAGCAGGATGAGCGGGAACCCCACCGGCCGCACAGATACGCAGTATTTT	TRBV7-2	TRBJ2-3	TRBD2	NA
CASSEWDRANSPLHF	TGTGCCAGCAGTGAGTGGGACAGGGCTAATTCACCCCTCCACTTT	TRBV2	TRBJ1-6	TRBD1	NA
CASSLSGGGGQETQYF	TGTGCCAGCAGCTTGTCGGGCGGGGGGGGCCAAGAGACCCAGTACTTC	TRBV5-4	TRBJ2-5	TRBD2	NA
CASSRRQGVTYEQYF	TGTGCCAGCAGCCGGAGACAGGGGGTAACCTACGAGCAGTACTTC	TRBV14	TRBJ2-7	TRBD1	NA
CASSSGQWTYEQYF	TGTGCCAGCAGCTCGGGACAGTGGACCTACGAGCAGTACTTC	TRBV7-2	TRBJ2-7	TRBD1	NA
CASSPEATNEKLFF	TGTGCCAGCAGCCCAGAAGCAACTAATGAAAAACTGTTTTTT	TRBV7-9	TRBJ1-4	NA	NA
CASSQDYRTGGSDTQYF	TGTGCCAGCAGCCAAGATTATAGGACAGGGGGCTCAGATACGCAGTATTTT	TRBV14	TRBJ2-3	TRBD1	NA
CASRPRGPWSPLHF	TGTGCCAGCAGACCCAGGGGGCCCTGGTCACCCCTCCACTTT	TRBV6-5	TRBJ1-6	TRBD1	NA
CASSQSGYPHEQYF	TGTGCCAGCAGCCAATCAGGGTATCCCCACGAGCAGTACTTC	TRBV14	TRBJ2-7	NA	NA
CASNRDRGDTQYF	TGTGCCAGCAACCGGGACAGGGGCGATACGCAGTATTTT	TRBV2	TRBJ2-3	TRBD1	once
CASSPSFDRVGGYTF	TGTGCCAGCTCACCAAGTTTCGACCGAGTCGGGGGCTACACCTTC	TRBV18	TRBJ1-2	NA	NA
CASSLAPRTGELFF	TGTGCCAGCAGCTTAGCCCCCCGCACCGGGGAGCTGTTTTTT	TRBV11-3	TRBJ2-2	NA	NA
CASMPGQANEKLFF	TGTGCCAGCATGCCGGGACAGGCTAATGAAAAACTGTTTTTT	TRBV2	TRBJ1-4	TRBD1	NA
CASSPLTGADSPLHF	TGTGCCAGCAGCCCCCTGACAGGGGCGGATTCACCCCTCCACTTT	TRBV6-2/TRBV6-3	TRBJ1-6	TRBD1	NA
CASSRTARDTGELFF	TGTGCCAGCAGCCGGACAGCTCGGGACACCGGGGAGCTGTTTTTT	TRBV5-4	TRBJ2-2	NA	NA
CASSRHLPPEAFF	TGTGCCAGCAGTCGCCACTTACCCCCAGAAGCTTTCTTT	TRBV27	TRBJ1-1	NA	NA
CASSLVAGLYNEQFF	TGTGCCAGCAGCTTAGTAGCGGGTCTCTACAATGAGCAGTTCTTC	TRBV7-8	TRBJ2-1	TRBD2	NA
CASSSGGGDTEAFF	TGCGCCAGCAGCTCCGGCGGGGGGGACACTGAAGCTTTCTTT	TRBV5-1	TRBJ1-1	NA	NA
CASSPLAGGSEQFF	TGTGCCAGCAGCCCTCTAGCGGGAGGGAGTGAGCAGTTCTTC	TRBV11-3	TRBJ2-1	TRBD2	NA
CASRPDRGLAEAFF	TGTGCCAGCAGACCCGACAGGGGGCTGGCTGAAGCTTTCTTT	TRBV6-5	TRBJ1-1	TRBD1	NA
CASSWGGAAQETQYF	TGTGCCAGCAGTTGGGGCGGGGCGGCCCAAGAGACCCAGTACTTC	TRBV28	TRBJ2-5	NA	NA
CASSLGTGSPYEQYF	TGTGCCAGCAGCTTGGGGACAGGGTCCCCCTACGAGCAGTACTTC	TRBV5-4	TRBJ2-7	TRBD1	NA
CASSQDVGLLGGDTQYF	TGCGCCAGCAGCCAAGATGTTGGACTTTTAGGGGGAGATACGCAGTATTTT	TRBV4-3	TRBJ2-3	NA	NA
CASSFGRYQGSHEQYF	TGTGCCAGCAGCTTTGGACGATATCAGGGTTCCCACGAGCAGTACTTC	TRBV11-2	TRBJ2-7	NA	NA
CASSLSGGRGNEQFF	TGTGCCAGCAGCTTATCCGGGGGTAGGGGCAATGAGCAGTTCTTC	TRBV11-3	TRBJ2-1	NA	NA